This TCR beta chain was retrieved from a study of blood T cells in healthy people across ages. The CDR3 spans 13 residues. The germline CDR1 and CDR2 sequences are SGHRS and YFSETQ. The V end was cut by 4 bases, the J end by 5 bases, with 13 bases between. Alongside a J-beta primer mix, a sample-barcoded 5' primer served in a second PCR lasting roughly 6 to 11 cycles. TCRdb analysed the 5' RACE reads with MiXCR anew, one entry per CDR3 protein. In the table there are some 1.5 million distinct CDR3 sequences, over 25% of which are singletons. The TCR originated in a woman aged 25-40 years in good health. Sample: blood. The chain joins TRBV5-1 to TRBJ2-7, with D possibly TRBD2 on 6 matching bases. The DNA for the CDR3 is TGCGCCAGCAGCGCGGGACTTCCTAACGAGCAGTACTTC. Amino acids: CASSAGLPNEQYF.